This TCR beta chain stems from a study of T cell changes during pregnancy in multiple sclerosis. V was trimmed by 5 bases and J by 4 bases, leaving 10 bases between them. This CDR3 contains 13 residues. Germline values: CDR1 SGHTA, CDR2 FQGNSA. TCRdb keeps only in-frame clones here, not all; method: immunoSEQ multiplex PCR. Of tens of thousands of clones listed, 85% to 95% were seen once; the top ten hold 2.5% to 3%. The material was peripheral blood, obtained in the third trimester of pregnancy. The TCR originated in a female donor in good health, enrolled as a control in a pregnancy study. The rearrangement links TRBV7-2 to TRBJ2-3; the D is unclear. The chain's CDR3 is CASSTAVADTQYF. CDR3 nucleotides: TGTGCCAGCAGCACCGCGGTCGCAGATACGCAGTATTTT.